This T cell receptor beta chain was identified during a study of T-cell reconstitution after alpha-beta-depleted transplantation in children. As concerns this clonotype: The junction does not match germline at one end; this may be a read error.

The TCRbeta library was prepared with unique molecular identifiers. TCRdb analysed the PCR reads with MiXCR anew, one entry per CDR3 protein. The sample contains some 300,000 distinct CDR3 sequences, around 9.1% of which appear only once. Germline V gene lookup returns CDR1 MDHEN and CDR2 SYDVKM. The CDR3 sequence is 16 residues long. The sample was PBMCs, taken before TCRalphabeta/CD19-depleted stem cell transplant. V gene TRBV28 combines with J gene TRBJ2-4, with 8 bases aligning to TRBD2. This TCR was recovered from a boy under three years old with acute myeloid leukemia, due to receive a stem cell transplant. In DNA, the CDR3 is TGTGCCAGCAGTTTACTCGGGGGGGCTGCCAAAAACATTCAGCACTTC. The encoded protein is CASSLLGGAAKNIQHF.